The rows below give T cell receptor beta chains drawn from one sample of a study of shared clonotypes between healthy human individuals. TCRdb's copy holds only in-frame clones and misses some; the assay was immunoSEQ multiplex PCR. The sample has over 2 million clones, roughly 90% seen once. The material sequenced was naive CD4+ T cells from PBMCs. The receptors were sampled from a man aged 18 to 30 in good health. Some clones in this sample may be carry-over from other donors' samples. CDR3s include the opening cysteine and the closing phenylalanine or tryptophan. The D gene is left open where the match is weak. Part of the rows lack a size; the others show once, few, many or a class for expanded clones.

abundance,v_gene,j_gene,d_gene,CDR3aa,CDR3nt
.,TRBV10-3,TRBJ2-1,TRBD2,CAISLGGNEQFF,TGTGCCATCAGTTTGGGAGGGAATGAGCAGTTCTTC
few,TRBV28,TRBJ1-5,.,CASSLLRQPQHF,TGTGCCAGCAGTTTATTGCGGCAGCCCCAGCATTTT
.,TRBV28,TRBJ1-2,.,CASSLAGRYYGYTF,TGTGCCAGCAGTTTGGCAGGGCGTTACTATGGCTACACCTTC
.,TRBV7-2,TRBJ2-5,.,CASSLFRPGGGETQYF,TGTGCCAGCAGCTTATTCCGTCCCGGGGGAGGAGAGACCCAGTACTTC
.,TRBV7-2,TRBJ2-7,TRBD2,CASSPHASGSSYEQYF,TGTGCCAGCAGCCCTCACGCTAGCGGGAGCTCCTACGAGCAGTACTTC
.,TRBV5-1,TRBJ1-2,TRBD1,CASSLDRGQVYGYTF,TGCGCCAGCAGCTTGGACAGGGGGCAGGTCTATGGCTACACCTTC
.,TRBV27,TRBJ2-2,.,CASSLSGGAANTGELFF,TGTGCCAGCAGTTTATCAGGGGGGGCGGCGAACACCGGGGAGCTGTTTTTT
.,TRBV6-1,TRBJ2-2,TRBD2,CASSEPSGILTGELFF,TGTGCCAGCAGTGAACCTAGCGGGATCCTCACCGGGGAGCTGTTTTTT
.,TRBV28,TRBJ2-1,TRBD1,CASRLPGTGVHEQFF,TGTGCCAGCAGACTCCCCGGGACAGGGGTGCATGAGCAGTTCTTC
.,TRBV11-2,TRBJ1-1,.,CASSPEYGRHVFF,TGTGCCAGCAGCCCGGAGTATGGCAGACACGTTTTCTTT
.,TRBV29-1,TRBJ1-1,.,CSVVGFSVVNTEAFF,TGCAGCGTTGTGGGTTTCTCAGTAGTGAACACTGAAGCTTTCTTT
.,TRBV28,TRBJ1-1,.,CASMGAVPTNTEAFF,TGTGCCAGCATGGGCGCGGTGCCTACGAACACTGAAGCTTTCTTT
.,TRBV10-2,TRBJ2-7,.,CASRDRRHTGSYEQYF,TGCGCCAGCCGGGACCGGCGACACACGGGATCCTACGAGCAGTACTTC
.,TRBV7-6,TRBJ2-5,TRBD2,CAVRGLAGAETQYF,TGTGCCGTCCGGGGACTAGCGGGAGCGGAGACCCAGTACTTC
.,TRBV25-1,TRBJ2-1,.,CASSEWGSEQFF,TGTGCCAGCAGTGAATGGGGGAGTGAGCAGTTCTTC
.,TRBV5-1,TRBJ1-1,.,CASSFWPVGHGSEAFF,TGCGCCAGCAGCTTCTGGCCGGTGGGGCATGGTAGTGAAGCTTTCTTT
.,TRBV5-4,TRBJ2-4,.,CASSLEWGAGAKNIQYF,TGTGCCAGCAGCTTGGAATGGGGGGCGGGAGCCAAAAACATTCAGTACTTC
.,TRBV19,TRBJ2-3,TRBD2,CASSMGGTLGTDTQYF,TGTGCCAGTAGTATGGGAGGGACCCTCGGGACAGATACGCAGTATTTT
.,TRBV7-2,TRBJ2-7,TRBD1,CASSSRTGVGYEQYF,TGTGCCAGCAGCTCACGGACAGGGGTGGGCTACGAGCAGTACTTC
.,TRBV27,TRBJ2-7,.,CASSFLPQADSYEQYF,TGTGCCAGCAGTTTCCTCCCGCAGGCAGACTCCTACGAGCAGTACTTC
.,TRBV5-8,TRBJ2-7,TRBD2,CASKLFFPGREVAGEQYF,TGTGCCAGCAAGCTTTTTTTCCCTGGCCGGGAGGTGGCGGGAGAGCAGTACTTC
.,TRBV5-1,TRBJ2-1,TRBD2,CASSPRTSYNEQFF,TGCGCCAGCAGCCCTAGGACTAGCTACAATGAGCAGTTCTTC
.,TRBV5-1,TRBJ1-1,.,CASSSTGSATEAFF,TGCGCCAGCAGCTCCACAGGGTCCGCCACTGAAGCTTTCTTT
.,TRBV28,TRBJ2-3,.,CASSLVGRAPDTQYF,TGTGCCAGCAGTTTAGTCGGCAGGGCCCCAGATACGCAGTATTTT
.,TRBV29-1,TRBJ2-7,.,CSVIPHKPPGEQYF,TGCAGCGTCATACCCCACAAACCCCCGGGAGAGCAGTACTTC
.,TRBV7-6,TRBJ1-4,TRBD1,CASSSSGGREKLFF,TGTGCCAGCAGCTCTTCAGGGGGCCGGGAAAAACTGTTTTTT
.,TRBV28,TRBJ2-3,.,CASTTSRVYPTDTQYF,TGTGCCAGCACCACATCTCGGGTCTATCCCACAGATACGCAGTATTTT
.,TRBV18,TRBJ1-2,.,CASSRDQGGANYGYTF,TGTGCCAGCTCACGAGACCAAGGGGGAGCTAACTATGGCTACACCTTC
.,TRBV5-8,TRBJ2-7,.,CASSSPTGTVFYEQYF,TGTGCCAGCAGCTCCCCGACCGGGACGGTGTTTTACGAGCAGTACTTC
.,TRBV6-1,TRBJ2-3,TRBD2,CASSDAGLAADTQYF,TGTGCCAGCAGTGATGCGGGACTAGCGGCAGATACGCAGTATTTT
.,TRBV18,TRBJ2-2,.,CASSPLVAGELFF,TGTGCCAGCTCACCACTGGTGGCAGGGGAGCTGTTTTTT
.,TRBV5-4,TRBJ2-3,TRBD1,CASSPGQGRVDTQYF,TGTGCCAGCAGCCCCGGACAGGGGCGGGTAGATACGCAGTATTTT
.,TRBV6-1,TRBJ1-5,TRBD1,CASSESHRTGGFQPQHF,TGTGCCAGCAGTGAAAGTCACAGGACAGGGGGCTTTCAGCCCCAGCATTTT
.,TRBV9,TRBJ2-1,.,CASSVALNYEQFF,TGTGCCAGCAGCGTAGCACTAAATTATGAGCAGTTCTTC
.,TRBV5-6,TRBJ2-1,TRBD2,CASSQTSGSFDEQFF,TGTGCCAGCAGCCAGACTAGCGGGAGTTTTGATGAGCAGTTCTTC
.,TRBV5-4,TRBJ1-2,.,CASSADGAYGYTF,TGTGCCAGCAGCGCTGACGGGGCCTATGGCTACACCTTC
.,TRBV7-9,TRBJ2-1,.,CASSNRDGLYNEQFF,TGTGCCAGCAGCAACCGGGACGGACTCTACAATGAGCAGTTCTTC
.,TRBV5-1,TRBJ2-1,TRBD2,CASSLSVGGRYNEQFF,TGCGCCAGCAGCTTGTCCGTGGGCGGGAGGTACAATGAGCAGTTCTTC
.,TRBV13,TRBJ1-2,.,CASSSPGRNYGYTF,TGTGCCAGCAGCTCCCCGGGGAGGAACTATGGCTACACCTTC
.,TRBV4-2,TRBJ2-7,.,CASSPDLSYEQYF,TGTGCCAGCAGCCCCGACTTGTCCTACGAGCAGTACTTC
.,TRBV25-1,TRBJ1-2,.,CASSASRVHGYTF,TGTGCCAGCAGTGCCAGTAGGGTCCATGGCTACACCTTC
.,TRBV5-1,TRBJ2-1,TRBD2,CASSSGLAGVGEQFF,TGCGCCAGCAGCTCGGGACTAGCGGGAGTAGGGGAGCAGTTCTTC
.,TRBV7-2,TRBJ2-7,TRBD2,CASSRNSVAGSCEQYF,TGTGCCAGCAGCCGTAACTCGGTAGCGGGATCCTGCGAGCAGTACTTC
.,TRBV6-6,TRBJ2-1,.,CASSSGPGFYNEQFF,TGTGCCAGCAGTTCTGGGCCCGGATTTTACAATGAGCAGTTCTTC
.,TRBV5-1,TRBJ2-5,.,CASSWAGLGRQETQYF,TGCGCCAGCAGCTGGGCGGGGTTAGGCAGGCAAGAGACCCAGTACTTC
.,TRBV5-1,TRBJ2-2,.,CASSLGLGNTGELFF,TGCGCCAGCAGCTTGGGACTAGGGAACACCGGGGAGCTGTTTTTT
few,TRBV5-1,TRBJ2-7,.,CASSLSGTGSYEQYF,TGCGCCAGCAGCCTCTCCGGGACGGGGTCCTACGAGCAGTACTTC
.,TRBV28,TRBJ1-1,.,CASSLQGTEAFF,TGTGCCAGCAGTCTACAGGGCACTGAAGCTTTCTTT
.,TRBV4-1,TRBJ2-3,TRBD1,CASSPRTGQGTDTQYF,TGCGCCAGCAGCCCGAGGACAGGACAGGGGACAGATACGCAGTATTTT
once,TRBV19,TRBJ2-3,TRBD2,CASSSSGEASWDTQYF,TGTGCCAGTAGTTCTAGCGGGGAAGCGTCATGGGATACGCAGTATTTT
.,TRBV11-3,TRBJ2-3,.,CASSTASSTDTQYF,TGTGCCAGCAGTACAGCTTCTAGCACAGATACGCAGTATTTT
once,TRBV2,TRBJ2-5,TRBD2,CASSEALTSGKETQYF,TGTGCCAGCAGTGAAGCGCTTACTAGCGGTAAAGAGACCCAGTACTTC
.,TRBV5-6,TRBJ2-4,.,CASSVGPGGRVVQYF,TGTGCCAGCAGCGTGGGCCCGGGGGGCAGAGTTGTTCAGTACTTC
.,TRBV5-1,TRBJ2-1,TRBD2,CASRLASGSSYNEQFF,TGCGCCAGCAGGCTGGCTAGCGGGAGCTCCTACAATGAGCAGTTCTTC
.,TRBV29-1,TRBJ1-3,.,CSVSENGNTIYF,TGCAGCGTATCCGAGAATGGAAACACCATATATTTT
.,TRBV18,TRBJ2-2,.,CASSPIVVKGYTGELFF,TGTGCCAGCTCACCAATTGTGGTCAAGGGGTACACCGGGGAGCTGTTTTTT